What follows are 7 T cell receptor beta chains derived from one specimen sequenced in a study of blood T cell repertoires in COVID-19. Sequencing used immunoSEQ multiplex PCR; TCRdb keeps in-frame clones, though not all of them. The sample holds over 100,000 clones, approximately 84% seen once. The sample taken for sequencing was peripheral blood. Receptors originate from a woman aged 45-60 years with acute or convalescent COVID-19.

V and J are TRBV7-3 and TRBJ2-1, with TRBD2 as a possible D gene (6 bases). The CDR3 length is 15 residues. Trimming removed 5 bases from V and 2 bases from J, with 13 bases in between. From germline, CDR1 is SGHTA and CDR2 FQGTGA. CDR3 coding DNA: TGTGCCAGCAGCCCCACGGCGGGGACCTACAATGAGCAGTTCTTC. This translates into CASSPTAGTYNEQFF.

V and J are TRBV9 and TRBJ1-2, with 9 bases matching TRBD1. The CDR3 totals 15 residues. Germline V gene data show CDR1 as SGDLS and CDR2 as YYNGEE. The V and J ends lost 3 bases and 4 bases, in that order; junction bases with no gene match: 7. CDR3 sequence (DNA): TGTGCCAGCAGCGCTGAACCGGGACAGGGCTATGGCTACACCTTC. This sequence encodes CASSAEPGQGYGYTF.

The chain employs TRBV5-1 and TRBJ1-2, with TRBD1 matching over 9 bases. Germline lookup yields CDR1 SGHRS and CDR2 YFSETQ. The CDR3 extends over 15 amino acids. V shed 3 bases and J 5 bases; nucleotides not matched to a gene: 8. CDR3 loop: CASSSTGGVEYGYTF. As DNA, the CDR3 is TGCGCCAGCAGCTCAACAGGGGGCGTAGAATATGGCTACACCTTC. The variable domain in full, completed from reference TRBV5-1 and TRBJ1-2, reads KAGVTQTPRYLIKTRGQQVTLSCSPISGHRSVSWYQQTPGQGLQFLFEYFSETQRNKGNFPGRFSGRQFSNSRSEMNVSTLELGDSALYLCASSSTGGVEYGYTFGSGTRLTVV.

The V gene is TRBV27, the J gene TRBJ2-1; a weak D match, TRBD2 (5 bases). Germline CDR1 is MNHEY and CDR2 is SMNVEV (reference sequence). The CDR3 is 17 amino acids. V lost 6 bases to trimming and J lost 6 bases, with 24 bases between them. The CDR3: CASSPVRTAGHVNEQFF. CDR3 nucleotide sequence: TGTGCCAGCAGCCCGGTCCGGACTGCGGGTCACGTCAATGAGCAGTTCTTC.

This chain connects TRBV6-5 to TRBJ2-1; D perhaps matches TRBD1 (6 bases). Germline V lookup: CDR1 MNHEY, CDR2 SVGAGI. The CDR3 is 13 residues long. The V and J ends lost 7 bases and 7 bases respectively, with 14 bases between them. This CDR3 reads CASMGAPGNEQFF. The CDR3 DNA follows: TGTGCCAGCATGGGGGCCCCAGGGAATGAGCAGTTCTTC.

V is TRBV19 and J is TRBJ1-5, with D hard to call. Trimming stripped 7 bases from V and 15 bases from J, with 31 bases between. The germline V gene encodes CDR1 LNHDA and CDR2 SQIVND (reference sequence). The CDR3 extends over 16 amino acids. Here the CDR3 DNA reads TGTGCCAGTATCCCCACCCACGTTGCAGGTGTTACCCCTGCGCATTTT. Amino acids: CASIPTHVAGVTPAHF.

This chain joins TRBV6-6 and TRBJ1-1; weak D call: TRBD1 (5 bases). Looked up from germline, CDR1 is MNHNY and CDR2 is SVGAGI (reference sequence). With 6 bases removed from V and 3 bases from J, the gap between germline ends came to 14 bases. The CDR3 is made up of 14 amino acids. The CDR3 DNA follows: TGTGCCAGCAGCTACCTTCTAGGGGACACTGAAGCTTTCTTT. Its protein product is CASSYLLGDTEAFF.